The 15 T cell receptor beta chains below come from one sample, sequenced in a study of cytomegalovirus exposure and HLA in healthy donors. PCR primers comprised 60 Vbeta and 13 Jbeta primers. Assay: immunoSEQ multiplex PCR; the TCRdb copy retains only in-frame clones and omits some. Of around 100,000 clones in the sample, 78% were seen once. The sequenced material came from PBMCs. All receptors derive from a male donor in good health and CMV-seropositive.

The V and J genes are TRBV7-9 and TRBJ2-7, with 15 positions matching TRBD2. The J segment lost 6 bases and the V segment lost 5 bases, leaving 11 bases of the junction unmatched. The germline V gene has CDR1 SEHNR and CDR2 FQNEAQ (reference sequence). This CDR3 contains 17 residues. The chain's CDR3 is CASSRGTSGRSSFEQYF. CDR3 DNA: TGTGCCAGCAGCCGGGGGACTAGCGGGAGGAGTTCGTTCGAGCAGTACTTC.

This clone was seen once. The rearrangement joins TRBV5-1 to TRBJ1-2; TRBD1 is a possible D gene (6 bases). V gave up 5 bases and J gave up 4 bases, with 18 bases separating them. Per the germline V gene, CDR1 is SGHRS and CDR2 is YFSETQ. The CDR3 spans 15 residues. CDR3 residues: CASRGFAGVGYGYTF. CDR3 coding DNA: TGCGCCAGCAGGGGCTTCGCAGGGGTCGGCTATGGCTACACCTTC.

This rearrangement joins TRBV6-5 to TRBJ2-7, with D unclear. The CDR3 contains 11 residues. Trimming pared 7 bases from V and 13 bases from J, leaving 17 bases between. Per the germline V gene, CDR1 is MNHEY and CDR2 is SVGAGI. The CDR3 DNA follows: TGTGCCAGCACCATCTCAGGCCCCCTTTACTTC. The encoded protein is CASTISGPLYF.

This chain connects TRBV13 to TRBJ2-2; D might be TRBD2 (6 bases). CDR1 PRHDT and CDR2 FYEKMQ come from the germline V gene (reference sequence). This CDR3 spans 16 amino acids. The ends were cut back, 0 bases at V and 2 bases at J, with 10 bases in the middle. CDR3 nucleotides: TGTGCCAGCAGCTTAGGACTAGCTCCTAACACCGGGGAGCTGTTTTTT. It is translated as CASSLGLAPNTGELFF.

The chain combines TRBV28 with TRBJ1-4; 7 nucleotides agree with TRBD1. The ends lost 3 bases at V and 2 bases at J; junction bases unmatched: 6. The CDR3 spans 16 residues. Per germline, CDR1 MDHEN and CDR2 SYDVKM. CDR3 DNA: TGTGCCAGCAGTTTGATTGGGACAGAGACTAATGAAAAACTGTTTTTT. It is translated as CASSLIGTETNEKLFF.

A few counts support this clone. This sequence joins TRBV5-8 and TRBJ2-5, with 8 bases fitting TRBD1. V dropped 4 bases and J dropped 5; count of bases not matched to a gene: 7. The CDR3 length is 14 residues. Germline assignment: CDR1 SGHTS and CDR2 YDEGEE. The DNA of the CDR3 is TGTGCCAGCAGCCTGGGGGACAGGTTGGAGACCCAGTACTTC. Amino acids: CASSLGDRLETQYF. Filled out from reference TRBV5-8 and TRBJ2-5, the complete variable domain reads EAGVTQSPTHLIKTRGQQATLRCSPISGHTSVYWYQQALGLGLQFLLWYDEGEERNRGNFPPRFSGRQFPNYSSELNVNALELEDSALYLCASSLGDRLETQYFGPGTRLLVL.

This rearrangement joins TRBV25-1 to TRBJ1-2; D is undetermined. Germline CDR1 and CDR2: MGHDK and SYGVNS. Trimming removed 0 bases from V and 6 bases from J, with 17 bases in between. This CDR3 comprises 16 residues. CDR3 bases: TGTGCCAGCAGTGAATATGTCGACTTGTTAAAGAATGGCTACACCTTC. It encodes CASSEYVDLLKNGYTF.

This chain uses TRBV5-5 with TRBJ2-5, with a weak D call TRBD1 (6 bases). Trimming shortened V by 2 bases and J by 2 bases, and 16 bases separated the two germline ends. Looked up from germline, CDR1 is SGHKS and CDR2 is YYEKEE (reference sequence). The CDR3 runs to 16 residues. Here the CDR3 reads CASSFSLDRRQETQYF. CDR3 in DNA: TGTGCCAGCAGCTTTTCCCTTGACAGGAGACAAGAGACCCAGTACTTC. Full variable domain (remainder filled in from reference TRBV5-5 and TRBJ2-5): DAGVTQSPTHLIKTRGQQVTLRCSPISGHKSVSWYQQVLGQGPQFIFQYYEKEERGRGNFPDRFSARQFPNYSSELNVNALLLGDSALYLCASSFSLDRRQETQYFGPGTRLLVL.

This clone was counted once. The chain carries TRBV2 and TRBJ2-2; D may be TRBD2 (5 bases). The CDR3 extends over 14 amino acids. Germline CDR1 reads SNHLY; CDR2 reads FYNNEI. Trimming shortened V by 7 bases and J by 6 bases, and 15 bases separated the two germline ends. The CDR3: CASKFEVSAGELFF. The CDR3 DNA reads TGTGCCAGCAAATTCGAGGTTAGCGCCGGGGAGCTGTTTTTT.

This clone has just a few counts. The chain uses TRBV10-2 and TRBJ2-7; D possibly corresponds to TRBD2 (5 bases). This CDR3 contains 14 residues. Trimming took 3 bases from V and 4 from J, leaving 13 bases between them. Germline lookup yields CDR1 WSHSY and CDR2 SAAADI. The chain's CDR3 is CASSDGGSPYEQYF. The CDR3 region has the DNA TGCGCCAGCAGTGATGGAGGCAGCCCTTACGAGCAGTACTTC.

The sample holds a few counts of this clone. Other DNA variants within this sample encode the same CDR3. J is TRBJ2-7 and V is TRBV5-6, with 7 bases aligning to TRBD2. Losses at the gene ends were 4 bases for V and 6 bases for J; bases not matched to a gene: 7. Germline CDR1 and CDR2: SGHDT and YYEEEE. The CDR3 runs 13 residues. The CDR3 here is CASSPSGVGEQYF. The CDR3 bases are TGTGCCAGCAGCCCGAGCGGGGTCGGCGAGCAGTACTTC.

The V gene is TRBV6-1, the J gene TRBJ2-7; 8 bases fit TRBD1. Germline V gene lookup returns CDR1 MNHNS and CDR2 SASEGT. The CDR3 spans 14 residues. Trimming removed 5 bases from V and 3 bases from J; junction bases left unmatched: 6. CDR3 coding DNA: TGTGCCAGCAGTATCCGGGACAGGATCTACGAGCAGTACTTC. Translating it yields CASSIRDRIYEQYF.

J is TRBJ1-2 and V is TRBV27; 8 nucleotides match TRBD1. This CDR3 has 15 amino acids. V lost 5 bases, J lost 5 bases, and 10 bases stayed unmatched. CDR1 is MNHEY, CDR2 SMNVEV, per germline (reference sequence). CDR3 nucleotide sequence: TGTGCCAGCAGTCCGACGACAGGGGTGAGGTATGGCTACACCTTC. Residues: CASSPTTGVRYGYTF.

The rearrangement uses TRBV6-1 and TRBJ1-4, with a possible D match to TRBD1 (6 bases). The CDR3 has 16 amino acids. V gave up 4 bases and J gave up 8 bases, with 20 bases separating them. The germline gives CDR1 MNHNS, CDR2 SASEGT. CDR3 nucleotide sequence: TGTGCCAGCAGTGGGCATTCGACAGGCGTACGGGAAAAACTGTTTTTT. Amino acid sequence: CASSGHSTGVREKLFF.

The chain has TRBV27 and TRBJ1-5, with no clear D. The V end lost 7 bases, the J end lost 2 bases, and 9 bases lay between the germline ends. Germline-derived CDR1 and CDR2 are MNHEY and SMNVEV (reference sequence). The CDR3 is 13 amino acids. The CDR3 DNA sequence: TGTGCCAGCAACCGGGTTCGCAATCAGCCCCAGCATTTT. This encodes CASNRVRNQPQHF.